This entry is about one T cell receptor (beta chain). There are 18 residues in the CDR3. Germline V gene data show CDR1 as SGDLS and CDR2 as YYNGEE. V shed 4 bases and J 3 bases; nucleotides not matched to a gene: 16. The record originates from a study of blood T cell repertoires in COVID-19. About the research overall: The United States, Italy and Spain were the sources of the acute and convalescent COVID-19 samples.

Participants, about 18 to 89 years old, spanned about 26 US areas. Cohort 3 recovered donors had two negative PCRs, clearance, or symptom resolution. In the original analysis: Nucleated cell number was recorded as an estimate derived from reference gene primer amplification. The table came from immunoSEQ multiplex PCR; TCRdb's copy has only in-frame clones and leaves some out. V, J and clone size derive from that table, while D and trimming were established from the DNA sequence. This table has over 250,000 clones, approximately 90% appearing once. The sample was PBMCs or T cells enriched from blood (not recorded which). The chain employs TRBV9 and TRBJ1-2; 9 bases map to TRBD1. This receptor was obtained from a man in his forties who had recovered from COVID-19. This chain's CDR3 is CASSLRERTGVDYYGYTF. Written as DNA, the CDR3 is TGTGCCAGCAGCTTACGAGAGAGGACAGGGGTTGATTACTATGGCTACACCTTC.